This TCR beta chain was sequenced during a study of Ad26.COV2.S vaccination and SARS-CoV-2 variants. Notes on the study in general: Vaccine recipients surpassed placebo recipients in spike-specific TCR breadth.

Treatment of the sample: over 15 received Ad26.COV2.S at low or high dose, single or two shots; 5 received placebo; per-sample allocation not given. Each sample was drawn 63 days after the first injection (of vaccine or placebo). As its vector, the vaccine had Ad26, which expressed Wuhan-strain SARS-CoV-2 spike. About this clone: Its specificity is unknown.

CDR1 is LNHDA, CDR2 SQIVND, per germline (reference sequence). CDR3 length: 18 amino acids. Trimming pared 3 bases from V and 3 bases from J, leaving 20 bases between. Measured with immunoSEQ multiplex PCR; TCRdb has only the in-frame clones, and not every one. The profile shows about 320,000 clones, around 83% of them singletons. This chain links TRBV19 with TRBJ2-2; the D gene is possibly TRBD2 (6 bases). Sequenced here: peripheral blood, sampled in a trial of Ad26.COV2.S vaccine versus placebo. The sequence was collected from a person aged 18-65 years who received the Ad26.COV2.S COVID-19 vaccine or a placebo. CDR3 amino acids: CASSMSWGVESYTGELFF. The CDR3 nucleotides are TGTGCCAGTAGTATGTCCTGGGGGGTTGAAAGTTACACCGGGGAGCTGTTTTTT.